This record covers a single TCR beta chain. What it recognizes is unknown. This sample was taken from a study of TIL therapy for anti-PD-1-resistant metastatic lung cancer. Study background: By whole-exome sequencing, median non-synonymous tumor mutation burden was roughly 1.6 mutations per megabase.

Sequencing used immunoSEQ v3. Libraries were sequenced to 2 million or so read pairs (survey) or roughly 5-6.5 million (deep). The assay was immunoSEQ multiplex PCR, and TCRdb's table has in-frame clones only and misses some. The sample carries 15,000 to 20,000 clones, about 83% recorded once. CDR3 length: 14 residues. Germline CDR1 and CDR2: KGHSH and LQKENI. V gave up 3 bases and J gave up 11 bases; unmatched junction bases: 9. The time point: pre-treatment sample, taken before nivolumab and TIL therapy. Study-wide results and limits: TIL clonotype persistence in blood showed no apparent association with response.

The TCR comes from a person aged 25-85 years with non-small cell lung cancer. Sequencing was performed on blood, taken at baseline. The J gene is TRBJ1-5, the V gene TRBV18, with TRBD1 identical over 8 bases. The CDR3 loop is CASSPQDRVKAQHF. CDR3 sequence (DNA): TGTGCCAGCTCACCCCAGGACAGGGTCAAGGCCCAGCATTTT.